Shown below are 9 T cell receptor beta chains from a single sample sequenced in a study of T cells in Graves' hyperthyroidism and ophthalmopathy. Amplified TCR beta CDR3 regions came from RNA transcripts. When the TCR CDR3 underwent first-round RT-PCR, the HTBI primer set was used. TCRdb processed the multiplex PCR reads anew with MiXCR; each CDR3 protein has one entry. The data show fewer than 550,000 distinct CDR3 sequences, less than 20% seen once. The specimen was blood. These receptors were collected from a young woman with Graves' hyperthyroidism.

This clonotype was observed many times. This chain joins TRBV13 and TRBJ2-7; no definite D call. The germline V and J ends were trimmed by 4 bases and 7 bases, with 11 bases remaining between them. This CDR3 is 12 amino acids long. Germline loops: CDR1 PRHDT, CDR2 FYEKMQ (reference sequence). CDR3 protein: CASSSPGGEQYF. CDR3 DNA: TGTGCCAGCAGCTCCCCGGGTGGGGAGCAGTACTTC. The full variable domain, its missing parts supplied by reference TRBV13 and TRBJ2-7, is AAGVIQSPRHLIKEKRETATLKCYPIPRHDTVYWYQQGPGQDPQFLISFYEKMQSDKGSIPDRFSAQQFSDYHSELNMSSLELGDSALYFCASSSPGGEQYFGPGTRLTVT.

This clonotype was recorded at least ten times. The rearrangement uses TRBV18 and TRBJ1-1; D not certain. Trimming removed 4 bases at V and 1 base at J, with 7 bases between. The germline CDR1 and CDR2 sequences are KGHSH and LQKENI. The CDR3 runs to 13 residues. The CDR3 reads CASSRGPNTEAFF. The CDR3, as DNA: TGTGCCAGCTCACGCGGTCCGAACACTGAAGCTTTCTTT. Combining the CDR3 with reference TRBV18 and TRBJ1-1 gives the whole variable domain NAGVMQNPRHLVRRRGQEARLRCSPMKGHSHVYWYRQLPEEGLKFMVYLQKENIIDESGMPKERFSAEFPKEGPSILRIQQVVRGDSAAYFCASSRGPNTEAFFGQGTRLTVV.

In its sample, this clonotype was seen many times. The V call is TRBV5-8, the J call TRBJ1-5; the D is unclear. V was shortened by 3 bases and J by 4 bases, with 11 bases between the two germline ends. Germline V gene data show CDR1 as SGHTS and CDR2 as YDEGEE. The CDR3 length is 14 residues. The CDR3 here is CASSSIGRNQPQHF. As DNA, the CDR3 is TGTGCCAGCAGCTCCATCGGACGGAATCAGCCCCAGCATTTT.

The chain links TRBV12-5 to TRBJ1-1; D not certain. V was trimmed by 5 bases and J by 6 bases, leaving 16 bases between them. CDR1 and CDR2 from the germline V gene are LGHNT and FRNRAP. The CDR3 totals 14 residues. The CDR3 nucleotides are TGTGCTAGTGGTCCGGGAGGAGCCAACCCTGAAGCTTTCTTT. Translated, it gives CASGPGGANPEAFF.

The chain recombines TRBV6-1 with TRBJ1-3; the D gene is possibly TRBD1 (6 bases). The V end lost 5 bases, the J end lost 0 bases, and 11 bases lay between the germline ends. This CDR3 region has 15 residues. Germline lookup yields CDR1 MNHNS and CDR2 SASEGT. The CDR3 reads CASSPRTVSGNTIYF. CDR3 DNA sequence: TGTGCCAGCAGTCCTCGGACAGTCTCTGGAAACACCATATATTTT.

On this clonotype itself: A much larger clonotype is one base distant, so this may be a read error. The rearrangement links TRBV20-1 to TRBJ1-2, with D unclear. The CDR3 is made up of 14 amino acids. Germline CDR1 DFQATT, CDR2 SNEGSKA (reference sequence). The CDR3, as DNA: TGCGGTGCTAGTAGGGCCAGATCTAACTATGGCTACACCTTC. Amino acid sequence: CGASRARSNYGYTF.

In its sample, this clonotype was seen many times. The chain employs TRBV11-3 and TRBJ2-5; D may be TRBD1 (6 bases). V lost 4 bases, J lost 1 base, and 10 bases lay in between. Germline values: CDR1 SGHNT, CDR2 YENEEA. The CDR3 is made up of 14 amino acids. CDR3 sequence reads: CASSSDSTQETQYF. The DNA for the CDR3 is TGTGCCAGCAGCTCGGACAGCACCCAAGAGACCCAGTACTTC.

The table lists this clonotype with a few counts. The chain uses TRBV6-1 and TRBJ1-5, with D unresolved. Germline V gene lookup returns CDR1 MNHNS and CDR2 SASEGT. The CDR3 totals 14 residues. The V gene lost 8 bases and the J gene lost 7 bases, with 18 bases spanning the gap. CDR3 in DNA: TGTGCCAGCTTGGACGTCTTAGGTCGGCAGCCCCAGCATTTT. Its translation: CASLDVLGRQPQHF.

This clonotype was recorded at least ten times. CDR3 in amino acids: CASSLSPGTGVEQYF. The CDR3 nucleotides are TGTGCCAGCAGTCTGAGTCCCGGGACAGGGGTCGAGCAGTACTTC. The chain employs TRBV28 and TRBJ2-7, with 10 bases identical to TRBD1. The CDR3 contains 15 residues. With V trimmed by 5 bases and J by 6 bases, 10 bases remained unmatched. From germline, CDR1 is MDHEN and CDR2 SYDVKM.